This is a list of T cell receptor beta chains from one sample in a study of cytomegalovirus exposure and HLA in healthy donors. Generated by immunoSEQ multiplex PCR, the TCRdb table keeps only in-frame clones and is missing some. The repertoire includes more than 110,000 clones, about 85% of them detected once, and about 3.4% sits in the top ten. The sample consisted of PBMCs. These TCRs come from a female donor in good health and CMV-seronegative. Each CDR3 is given with its conserved first and last residue. Fields, in order: V gene, clone size, J gene, D gene, CDR3 DNA, CDR3 protein. The D gene is left open where the match is weak. The size of a clone is reported for some rows only, either as once, few or many, or as a class for expanded clones.

TRBV6-6	-	TRBJ1-6	-	TGTGCCAGCAGTTACAGGGAAGGGGTTGGTAATTCACCCCTCCACTTT	CASSYREGVGNSPLHF
TRBV16	-	TRBJ1-1	TRBD1	TGTGCCAGCAGCCAATCCGGGACAGGGCTCTCTGAAGCTTTCTTT	CASSQSGTGLSEAFF
TRBV11-3	-	TRBJ2-2	TRBD2	TGTGCCAGCAGCTCCAGGGAGGGGCACACCGGGGAGCTGTTTTTT	CASSSREGHTGELFF
TRBV30	-	TRBJ1-2	-	TGTGCCTCCTGGACACGGGAGCACACCTTC	CASWTREHTF
TRBV7-2	-	TRBJ1-3	-	TGTGCCAGCAATCAGGCTGGAAACACCATATATTTT	CASNQAGNTIYF
TRBV9	-	TRBJ2-1	-	TGTGCCAGCAGCCCCACAGGGAGCAAGCAGTTCTTC	CASSPTGSKQFF
TRBV18	-	TRBJ2-7	TRBD2	TGTGCCAGCTCAGAAACAGCGGGAGGTCCCTACGAGCAGTACTTC	CASSETAGGPYEQYF
TRBV12-5	-	TRBJ2-5	TRBD2	TGTGCTAGTGGTCCCGGGGGGGGTCAAGAGACCCAGTACTTC	CASGPGGGQETQYF
TRBV27	few	TRBJ2-3	TRBD2	TGTGCCAGCAGGACTAGCGGGAGTCGGGTAGATACGCAGTATTTT	CASRTSGSRVDTQYF
TRBV7-2	-	TRBJ2-3	-	TGTGCCAGCAGCCTCCGGGACTGGAACACAGATACGCAGTATTTT	CASSLRDWNTDTQYF
TRBV6-5	-	TRBJ1-1	TRBD1	TGTGCCAGCAGTTACCCGGGACAGAAGTCGGCTTTCTTT	CASSYPGQKSAFF
TRBV27	-	TRBJ1-1	-	TGTGCCACTTGGGGAGATCGCACTGAAGCTTTCTTT	CATWGDRTEAFF
TRBV27	-	TRBJ2-7	TRBD1	TGTGCCAGCAGTTTAAGGACAGGGCTCCTCTCCTACGAGCAGTACTTC	CASSLRTGLLSYEQYF
TRBV19	few	TRBJ2-2	-	TGTGCCAGTAGTACGGTCAGGGTCGGGACCGGGGAGCTGTTTTTT	CASSTVRVGTGELFF
TRBV19	-	TRBJ2-7	TRBD1	TGTGCCAGTAGGCTTACCGGGACAGAGGCCCACGAGCAGTACTTC	CASRLTGTEAHEQYF
TRBV19	once	TRBJ1-3	TRBD1	TGTGCCAGTACCCCGGACAGGGAGGAGAACACCATATATTTT	CASTPDREENTIYF
TRBV11-2	-	TRBJ1-5	-	TGTGCCAGCAGCTTAGAACAGTATCAGCCCCAGCATTTT	CASSLEQYQPQHF
TRBV6-1	-	TRBJ2-7	-	TGTGCCAGCATAGAGACCTACGAGCAGTACTTC	CASIETYEQYF
TRBV7-2	-	TRBJ2-3	-	TGTGCCAGCAGCCAGAGTGGAGTGGTCACAGATACGCAGTATTTT	CASSQSGVVTDTQYF
TRBV29-1	-	TRBJ2-1	TRBD1	TGCAGCGTTGGGGGACAGGGCTTCAATGAGCAGTTCTTC	CSVGGQGFNEQFF
TRBV5-4	-	TRBJ2-5	TRBD1	TGTGCCAGCAGTTCCGCTTCCGGAGGACAGGGGACCCAGTACTTC	CASSSASGGQGTQYF
TRBV5-1	-	TRBJ2-1	TRBD2	TGCGCCAGCAGCTTGGCCACTAGCGGGGGGACTAATGAGCAGTTCTTC	CASSLATSGGTNEQFF
TRBV5-4	-	TRBJ2-1	-	TGTGCCAGCAGCTTCGATCGAAGGCGGGGTCGCAATGAGCAGTTCTTC	CASSFDRRRGRNEQFF
TRBV6-6	few	TRBJ1-2	-	TGTGCCAGCAGTTTGCCGGACTATGGCTACACCTTC	CASSLPDYGYTF
TRBV2	-	TRBJ2-2	-	TGTGCCAGCAGTGAAGTTGTCTACGGGGAGCTGTTTTTT	CASSEVVYGELFF